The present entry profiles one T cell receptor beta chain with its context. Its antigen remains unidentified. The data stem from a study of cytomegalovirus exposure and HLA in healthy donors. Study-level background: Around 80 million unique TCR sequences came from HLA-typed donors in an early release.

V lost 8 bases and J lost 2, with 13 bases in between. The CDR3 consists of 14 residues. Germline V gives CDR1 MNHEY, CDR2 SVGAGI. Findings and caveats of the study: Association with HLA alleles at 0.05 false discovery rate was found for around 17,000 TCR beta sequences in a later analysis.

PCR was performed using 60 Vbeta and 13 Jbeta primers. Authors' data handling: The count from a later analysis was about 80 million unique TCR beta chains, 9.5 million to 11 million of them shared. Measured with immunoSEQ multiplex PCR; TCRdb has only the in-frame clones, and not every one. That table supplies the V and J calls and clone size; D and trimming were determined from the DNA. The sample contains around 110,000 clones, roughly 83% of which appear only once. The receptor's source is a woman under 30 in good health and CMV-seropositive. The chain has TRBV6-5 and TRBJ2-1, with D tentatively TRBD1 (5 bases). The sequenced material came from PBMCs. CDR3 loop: CASQGRATYNEQFF. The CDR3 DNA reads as TGTGCCAGCCAGGGCAGGGCCACCTACAATGAGCAGTTCTTC.